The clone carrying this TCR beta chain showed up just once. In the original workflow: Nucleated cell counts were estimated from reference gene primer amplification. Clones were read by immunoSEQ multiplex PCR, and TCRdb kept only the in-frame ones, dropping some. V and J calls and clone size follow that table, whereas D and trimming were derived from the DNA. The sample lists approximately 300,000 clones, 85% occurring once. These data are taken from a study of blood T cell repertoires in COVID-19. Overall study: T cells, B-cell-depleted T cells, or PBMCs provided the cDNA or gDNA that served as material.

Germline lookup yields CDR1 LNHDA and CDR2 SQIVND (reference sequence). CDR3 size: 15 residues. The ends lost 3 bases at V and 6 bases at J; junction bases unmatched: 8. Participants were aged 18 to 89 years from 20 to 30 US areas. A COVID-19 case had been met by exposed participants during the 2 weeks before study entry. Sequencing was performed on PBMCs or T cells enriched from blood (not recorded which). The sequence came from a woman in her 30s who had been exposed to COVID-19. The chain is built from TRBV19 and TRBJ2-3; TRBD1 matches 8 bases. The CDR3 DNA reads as TGTGCCAGTAGTATCGGGTCAGGGGGCGCGGATACGCAGTATTTT. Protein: CASSIGSGGADTQYF.